The rows below give T cell receptor beta chains drawn from one sample of a study of T cell repertoires in cytomegalovirus infection. Via MiXCR, TCRdb re-called the reads, giving one row per CDR3 protein. The top ten hold approximately 80% of the sample, which has 26,000 or so distinct CDR3 sequences, under 20% seen once. Their specific antigens are unknown. The material was CD8+ T cells from cultured PBMCs, obtained from culture after CMV antigen stimulation. The origin of the receptors is a human donor in good health (CMV status not recorded). Some clones in this sample may be carry-over from other donors' samples. Both conserved end residues are part of each CDR3. D genes are given only for firm matches. The size field is filled for only some rows; it gives once, few, many or a size class.

size	D	V	J	CDR3	DNA
-	-	TRBV4-2	TRBJ1-6	CASSQGTGNSPLHF	TGTGCCAGCAGCCAAGGGACGGGCAATTCACCCCTCCACTTT
-	-	TRBV7-9	TRBJ2-2	CASSLGTQYTGELFF	TGTGCCAGCAGTTTGGGGACACAGTACACCGGGGAGCTGTTTTTT
few	TRBD2	TRBV7-3	TRBJ2-5	CASSLAEGAGVYF	TGTGCCAGCAGCCTGGCAGAGGGAGCGGGGGTATACTTC
-	-	TRBV28	TRBJ1-1	CASNYFLNTEAFF	TGTGCCAGCAATTATTTCTTGAACACTGAAGCTTTCTTT
-	TRBD2	TRBV4-1	TRBJ2-1	CASSTLGGGDEQFF	TGCGCCAGCAGCACCCTGGGGGGGGGGGATGAGCAGTTCTTC
many	-	TRBV10-3	TRBJ2-3	CAISDPGRDDTDTQYF	TGTGCCATCAGCGACCCGGGCCGGGACGACACAGATACGCAGTATTTT
-	-	TRBV6-5	TRBJ2-5	CASSPSPNQETQYF	TGTGCCAGCAGCCCCAGCCCGAACCAAGAGACCCAGTACTTC
-	-	TRBV12-5	TRBJ2-2	CASGLVHGSGELFF	TGTGCTAGTGGTTTGGTACACGGTAGCGGGGAGCTGTTTTTT
-	-	TRBV7-2	TRBJ1-5	CASSPWGGDLSNQPQHF	TGTGCCAGCAGCCCCTGGGGAGGGGATCTCAGCAATCAGCCCCAGCATTTT
few	TRBD2	TRBV2	TRBJ2-3	CASSRTSGVTDTQYF	TGTGCCAGCAGCCGGACTAGCGGGGTCACAGATACGCAGTATTTT
many	-	TRBV7-9	TRBJ1-5	CASSLDGLNQPQHF	TGTGCCAGCAGCTTGGACGGGCTTAATCAGCCCCAGCATTTT
-	TRBD2	TRBV2	TRBJ2-1	CASSERTSGDINEQFF	TGTGCCAGCAGTGAGCGGACTAGCGGGGATATCAATGAGCAGTTCTTC
-	-	TRBV7-2	TRBJ2-7	CASTTTAYEQYF	TGTGCCAGCACCACTACCGCCTACGAGCAGTACTTC
-	TRBD2	TRBV4-3	TRBJ2-2	CASSQEMAGGVTGELFF	TGCGCCAGCAGCCAAGAGATGGCGGGAGGGGTCACCGGGGAGCTGTTTTTT